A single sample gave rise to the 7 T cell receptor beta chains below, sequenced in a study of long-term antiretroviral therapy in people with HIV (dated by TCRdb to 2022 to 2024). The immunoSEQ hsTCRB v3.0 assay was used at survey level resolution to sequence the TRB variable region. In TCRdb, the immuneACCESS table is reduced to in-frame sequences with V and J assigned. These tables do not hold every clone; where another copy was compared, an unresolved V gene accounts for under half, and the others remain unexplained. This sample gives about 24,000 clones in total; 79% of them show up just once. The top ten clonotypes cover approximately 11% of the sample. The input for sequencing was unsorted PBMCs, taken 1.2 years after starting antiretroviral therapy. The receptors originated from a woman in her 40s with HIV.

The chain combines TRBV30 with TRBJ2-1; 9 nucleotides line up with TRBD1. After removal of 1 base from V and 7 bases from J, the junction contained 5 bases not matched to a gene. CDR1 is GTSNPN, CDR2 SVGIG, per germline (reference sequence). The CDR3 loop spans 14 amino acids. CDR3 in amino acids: CAWSDGQGRNEQFF. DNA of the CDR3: TGTGCCTGGAGTGACGGACAGGGGAGGAATGAGCAGTTCTTC.

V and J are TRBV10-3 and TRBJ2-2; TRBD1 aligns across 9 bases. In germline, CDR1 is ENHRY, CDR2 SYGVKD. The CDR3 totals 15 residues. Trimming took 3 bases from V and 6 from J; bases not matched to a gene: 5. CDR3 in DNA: TGTGCCATCAGTGAAGGACAGGGGTGGTCCGGGGAGCTGTTTTTT. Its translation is CAISEGQGWSGELFF.

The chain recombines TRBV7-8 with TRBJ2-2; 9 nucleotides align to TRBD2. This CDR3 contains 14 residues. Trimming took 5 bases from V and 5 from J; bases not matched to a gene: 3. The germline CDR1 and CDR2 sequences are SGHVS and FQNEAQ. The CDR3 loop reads CASSSSGRTGELFF. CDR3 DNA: TGTGCCAGCAGCAGTAGCGGGAGAACCGGGGAGCTGTTTTTT.

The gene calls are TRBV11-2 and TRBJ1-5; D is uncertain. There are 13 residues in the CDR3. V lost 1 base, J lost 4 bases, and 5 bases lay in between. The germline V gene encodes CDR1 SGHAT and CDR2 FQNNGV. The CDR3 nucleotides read TGTGCCAGCAGCTTAGTCTATAATCAGCCCCAGCATTTT. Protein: CASSLVYNQPQHF. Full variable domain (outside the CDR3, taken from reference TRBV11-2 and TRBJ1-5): EAGVAQSPRYKIIEKRQSVAFWCNPISGHATLYWYQQILGQGPKLLIQFQNNGVVDDSQLPKDRFSAERLKGVDSTLKIQPAKLEDSAVYLCASSLVYNQPQHFGDGTRLSIL.

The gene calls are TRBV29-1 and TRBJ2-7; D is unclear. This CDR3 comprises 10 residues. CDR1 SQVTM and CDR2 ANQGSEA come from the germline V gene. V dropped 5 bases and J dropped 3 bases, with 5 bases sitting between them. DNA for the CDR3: TGCAGCGTTAGGGACTACGAGCAGTACTTC. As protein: CSVRDYEQYF.

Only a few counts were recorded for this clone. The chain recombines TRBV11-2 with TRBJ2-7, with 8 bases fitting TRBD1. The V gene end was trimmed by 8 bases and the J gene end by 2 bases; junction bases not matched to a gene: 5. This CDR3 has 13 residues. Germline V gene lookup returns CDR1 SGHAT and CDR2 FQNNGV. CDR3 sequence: CASGRTGTYEQYF. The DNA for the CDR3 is TGTGCCAGCGGTCGGACAGGGACCTACGAGCAGTACTTC.

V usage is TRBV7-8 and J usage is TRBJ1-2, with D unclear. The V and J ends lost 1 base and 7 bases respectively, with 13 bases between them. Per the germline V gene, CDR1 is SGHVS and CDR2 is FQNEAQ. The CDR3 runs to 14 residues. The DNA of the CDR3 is TGTGCCAGCAGCTTAGGGCCGGGCCTCGGTGGCTACACCTTC. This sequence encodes CASSLGPGLGGYTF.